These 30 T cell receptor beta chains originate from one sample sequenced in a study of shared clonotypes between healthy human individuals. The assay was immunoSEQ multiplex PCR, and TCRdb's table has in-frame clones only and misses some. The sample carries roughly 1,600,000 clones, around 98.5% recorded once. What was sequenced was naive CD4+ T cells sorted from blood. Subset indicated: CD45RA+ positively selected. The receptor source for this set is a man between 25 and 39 years old in good health.

CDR3 residues: CASSERRNEQFF. In nucleotides, the CDR3 is TGCGCCAGCAGTGAGAGGCGCAATGAGCAGTTCTTC. This chain joins TRBV10-1 and TRBJ2-1; D remains ambiguous. The CDR3 is 12 residues long. CDR1 and CDR2 from the germline V gene are WNHNN and SYGVQD (reference sequence). V lost 2 bases to trimming and J lost 6 bases, with 5 bases between them.

This chain uses TRBV5-1 with TRBJ2-7; D gene uncertain. The germline V and J ends were trimmed by 0 bases and 0 bases, with 10 bases remaining between them. This CDR3 has 15 amino acids. The germline V gene encodes CDR1 SGHRS and CDR2 YFSETQ. As DNA, the CDR3 is TGCGCCAGCAGCTTGGGGCAGGCGAGCTCCTACGAGCAGTACTTC. This gives the protein CASSLGQASSYEQYF.

V and J are TRBV14 and TRBJ2-1; no clear D. V lost 3 bases and J lost 3, with 9 bases in between. The CDR3 spans 14 residues. Germline loops: CDR1 SGHDN, CDR2 FVKESK. CDR3 region: CASSQDPRYNEQFF. In nucleotides, the CDR3 is TGTGCCAGCAGCCAGGATCCTCGCTACAATGAGCAGTTCTTC. The variable domain in full, completed from reference TRBV14 and TRBJ2-1, reads EAGVTQFPSHSVIEKGQTVTLRCDPISGHDNLYWYRRVMGKEIKFLLHFVKESKQDESGMPNNRFLAERTGGTYSTLKVQPAELEDSGVYFCASSQDPRYNEQFFGPGTRLTVL.

This chain uses TRBV7-8 with TRBJ1-2, with D uncertain. The CDR3 consists of 14 residues. The germline V gene encodes CDR1 SGHVS and CDR2 FQNEAQ. V lost 5 bases to trimming and J lost 3 bases, with 13 bases between them. This CDR3 reads CASSPREGDYGYTF. CDR3 in DNA: TGTGCCAGCAGCCCCCGCGAGGGCGACTATGGCTACACCTTC.

This chain joins TRBV7-2 and TRBJ1-5; D not certain. V was pared by 1 base and J by 0 bases, with 10 bases between. Germline CDR1 is SGHTA and CDR2 is FQGNSA. The CDR3 has 16 amino acids. The CDR3 loop reads CASSLEGIYSNQPQHF. CDR3 nucleotides: TGTGCCAGCAGCTTAGAAGGGATTTATAGCAATCAGCCCCAGCATTTT.

The rearrangement uses TRBV5-1 and TRBJ1-1; D gene uncertain. CDR3 length equals 16 residues. The ends were cut back, 0 bases at V and 5 bases at J, with 17 bases in the middle. Germline V lookup: CDR1 SGHRS, CDR2 YFSETQ. In DNA, the CDR3 is TGCGCCAGCAGCTTGGCCGTAGGTATGGGGATTACTGAAGCTTTCTTT. The encoded protein is CASSLAVGMGITEAFF.

The chain joins TRBV18 to TRBJ1-1, with a possible D match to TRBD1 (6 bases). V lost 6 bases and J lost 7, with 21 bases in between. CDR1 is KGHSH and CDR2 is LQKENI in the germline V gene. This CDR3 comprises 15 residues. The CDR3: CASSEYGGLSGEAFF. CDR3 nucleotide sequence: TGTGCCAGCTCCGAGTATGGGGGGCTCAGCGGTGAAGCTTTCTTT.

This chain connects TRBV19 to TRBJ1-3; D is undetermined. Germline V gene data show CDR1 as LNHDA and CDR2 as SQIVND (reference sequence). The CDR3 consists of 13 residues. V was cut by 7 bases and J by 4 bases, with 11 bases left in between. Here the CDR3 reads CASTALSGNTIYF. The CDR3 bases are TGTGCCAGTACAGCTCTCTCCGGAAACACCATATATTTT. Full variable domain (missing parts from reference TRBV19 and TRBJ1-3): DGGITQSPKYLFRKEGQNVTLSCEQNLNHDAMYWYRQDPGQGLRLIYYSQIVNDFQKGDIAEGYSVSREKKESFPLTVTSAQKNPTAFYLCASTALSGNTIYFGEGSWLTVV.

Points on this clone: Other DNA sequences in this sample translate to the same CDR3. The chain combines TRBV27 with TRBJ1-2; D unclear. Germline CDR1 reads MNHEY; CDR2 reads SMNVEV (reference sequence). Trimming pared 3 bases from V and 2 bases from J, leaving 7 bases between. CDR3 size: 13 residues. Here the CDR3 reads CASSFRGNYGYTF. The DNA of the CDR3 is TGTGCCAGCAGTTTCAGAGGGAACTATGGCTACACCTTC.

V is TRBV11-2 and J is TRBJ2-7; no reliable D call. There are 11 residues in the CDR3. The germline V and J ends were trimmed by 0 bases and 7 bases, with 4 bases remaining between them. Per the germline V gene, CDR1 is SGHAT and CDR2 is FQNNGV. The CDR3 protein is CASSLEWEQYF. The CDR3 nucleotides are TGTGCCAGCAGCTTAGAGTGGGAGCAGTACTTC.

J is TRBJ2-5 and V is TRBV7-9; 8 positions agree with TRBD1. Germline-derived CDR1 and CDR2 are SEHNR and FQNEAQ (reference sequence). J gave up 0 bases and V 5 bases, and 2 bases lay outside the gene matches. The CDR3 contains 14 residues. The CDR3 DNA follows: TGTGCCAGCAGCCGGGGACAGGACCAAGAGACCCAGTACTTC. Its translation: CASSRGQDQETQYF.

The V call is TRBV11-2, the J call TRBJ2-5, with unresolved D. The germline V and J ends were trimmed by 4 bases and 7 bases, with 10 bases remaining between them. The germline CDR1 and CDR2 sequences are SGHAT and FQNNGV. The CDR3 spans 12 residues. The CDR3: CASSSHPGTQYF. The CDR3 nucleotides read TGTGCCAGCAGCTCACACCCCGGGACCCAGTACTTC. The full variable domain, rest sourced from reference TRBV11-2 and TRBJ2-5, is EAGVAQSPRYKIIEKRQSVAFWCNPISGHATLYWYQQILGQGPKLLIQFQNNGVVDDSQLPKDRFSAERLKGVDSTLKIQPAKLEDSAVYLCASSSHPGTQYFGPGTRLLVL.

This chain connects TRBV7-9 to TRBJ1-5; D may be TRBD1 (5 bases). This CDR3 has 13 amino acids. Germline-derived CDR1 and CDR2 are SEHNR and FQNEAQ (reference sequence). Trimming took off 5 bases at V and 4 bases at J, with 9 bases between the two ends. The CDR3 reads CASSTDKNQPQHF. The CDR3 coding sequence is TGTGCCAGCAGCACGGACAAGAATCAGCCCCAGCATTTT.

The chain carries TRBV14 and TRBJ2-5, with D uncertain. Germline CDR1 is SGHDN and CDR2 is FVKESK. The V gene lost 4 bases and the J gene lost 4 bases, with 7 bases spanning the gap. There are 12 residues in the CDR3. The CDR3 region is CASSRYGETQYF. In DNA, the CDR3 is TGTGCCAGCAGCCGATACGGAGAGACCCAGTACTTC. Full variable domain (outside the CDR3, taken from reference TRBV14 and TRBJ2-5): EAGVTQFPSHSVIEKGQTVTLRCDPISGHDNLYWYRRVMGKEIKFLLHFVKESKQDESGMPNNRFLAERTGGTYSTLKVQPAELEDSGVYFCASSRYGETQYFGPGTRLLVL.

V gene TRBV2 combines with J gene TRBJ2-7; 10 nucleotides line up with TRBD2. This CDR3 is 14 amino acids long. The germline V gene has CDR1 SNHLY and CDR2 FYNNEI. V shed 5 bases and J 4 bases; nucleotides not matched to a gene: 5. This CDR3 reads CASSSGTSAYEQYF. The CDR3 nucleotides read TGTGCCAGCAGTTCCGGGACTAGCGCATACGAGCAGTACTTC.

J is TRBJ2-5 and V is TRBV30; no clear D gene. Per the germline V gene, CDR1 is GTSNPN and CDR2 is SVGIG (reference sequence). This CDR3 spans 12 amino acids. Between the trimmed V and J ends, which lost 4 bases and 5 bases, there was a span of 11 bases. The chain's CDR3 is CAWNRVWETQYF. DNA of the CDR3: TGTGCCTGGAATCGGGTGTGGGAGACCCAGTACTTC.

V and J are TRBV5-6 and TRBJ1-5; a weak D match, TRBD1 (6 bases). V lost 1 base, J lost 4 bases, and 15 bases lay in between. This CDR3 contains 16 residues. In germline, CDR1 is SGHDT, CDR2 YYEEEE. CDR3: CASSLMGHVGNQPQHF. CDR3 DNA: TGTGCCAGCAGCTTGATGGGACATGTAGGAAATCAGCCCCAGCATTTT.

CDR3 sequence (DNA): TGTGCCAGCAATCCGGCCGGGACTAGCAGGTTTTGGTACGAGCAGTACTTC. Protein product: CASNPAGTSRFWYEQYF. The chain carries TRBV2 and TRBJ2-7, with 9 bases lining up with TRBD2. Germline V CDR1 and CDR2: SNHLY, FYNNEI. The CDR3 spans 17 residues. V shed 7 bases and J 4 bases; nucleotides not matched to a gene: 17.

The rearrangement uses TRBV5-1 and TRBJ2-7, with 12 positions matching TRBD1. This CDR3 is built from 14 residues. Per the germline V gene, CDR1 is SGHRS and CDR2 is YFSETQ. Trimming removed 7 bases from V and 6 bases from J; junction bases left unmatched: 8. The CDR3, as DNA: TGCGCCAGCTGCTGCCGGGACAGGGGGCGCGAGCAGTACTTC. Its protein product is CASCCRDRGREQYF. The variable domain in full, completed from reference TRBV5-1 and TRBJ2-7, reads KAGVTQTPRYLIKTRGQQVTLSCSPISGHRSVSWYQQTPGQGLQFLFEYFSETQRNKGNFPGRFSGRQFSNSRSEMNVSTLELGDSALYLCASCCRDRGREQYFGPGTRLTVT.

CDR3 DNA: TGTGCCAGCTCACCGAACATCTACGAGCAGTACTTC. Encoded protein: CASSPNIYEQYF. V is TRBV18 and J is TRBJ2-7, with D unclear. The V and J ends lost 3 bases and 3 bases respectively, with 6 bases between them. Germline V gene lookup returns CDR1 KGHSH and CDR2 LQKENI. This CDR3 is 12 amino acids long.

A single count supports this clone. The chain has TRBV18 and TRBJ2-7; weak D call: TRBD2 (5 bases). Germline V gene data show CDR1 as KGHSH and CDR2 as LQKENI. The CDR3 contains 14 residues. The V end lost 6 bases, the J end lost 4 bases, and 16 bases lay between the germline ends. Here the CDR3 reads CASSVAPTAYEQYF. CDR3 bases: TGTGCCAGCTCCGTAGCGCCGACCGCTTACGAGCAGTACTTC.

V usage is TRBV18 and J usage is TRBJ2-7, with a tentative D call TRBD2 (5 bases). Germline V gene sequence: CDR1 KGHSH, CDR2 LQKENI. Between the trimmed V and J ends, which lost 1 base and 5 bases, there was a span of 18 bases. CDR3 length: 16 amino acids. Written as DNA, the CDR3 is TGTGCCAGCTCACCACTAGCTAGCTCGGGCCGCAACGAGCAGTACTTC. It yields the protein CASSPLASSGRNEQYF.

This clone came up once. The genes are TRBV5-4 and TRBJ2-5; 8 bases fit TRBD2. Per the germline V gene, CDR1 is SGHNT and CDR2 is YYREEE (reference sequence). V was pared by 0 bases and J by 1 base, with 5 bases of the junction left unmatched. This CDR3 region has 16 residues. Here the CDR3 reads CASSLEAGVRQETQYF. The DNA of the CDR3 is TGTGCCAGCAGCTTGGAAGCGGGAGTCCGCCAAGAGACCCAGTACTTC.

The chain is built from TRBV10-3 and TRBJ2-5; either TRBD1 or TRBD2 may supply D (5 bases each). Trimming left V 7 bases short and J 2 bases short, with 11 bases between. This CDR3 has 13 residues. CDR1 is ENHRY and CDR2 is SYGVKD in the germline V gene. CDR3 coding DNA: TGTGCCATCAATCGGGACGGTCAAGAGACCCAGTACTTC. Amino acids: CAINRDGQETQYF.

In DNA, the CDR3 is TGCGCCAGCAGCCCTGAGGGGCTAAACACAGATACGCAGTATTTT. It specifies CASSPEGLNTDTQYF. The genes are TRBV4-1 and TRBJ2-3; the D gene could be TRBD1 or TRBD2 (5 bases each). The V and J ends lost 4 bases and 2 bases respectively, with 13 bases between them. CDR3 length: 15 residues. CDR1 is MGHRA and CDR2 is YSYEKL in the germline V gene.

This chain links TRBV6-6 with TRBJ1-5, with D tentatively TRBD1 (5 bases). This CDR3 region has 16 residues. V was clipped by 2 bases and J by 4 bases, with 15 bases between them. Germline V CDR1 and CDR2: MNHNY, SVGAGI (reference sequence). CDR3 nucleotides: TGTGCCAGCAGTTACCCCAGGGAGAGGGGTAATCAGCCCCAGCATTTT. Residues: CASSYPRERGNQPQHF.

The V call is TRBV6-1, the J call TRBJ2-7; D remains unclear. CDR1 and CDR2 (germline): MNHNS, SASEGT. CDR3 size: 13 residues. Trimming took off 3 bases at V and 6 bases at J, with 12 bases between the two ends. The CDR3 reads CASSELLRVEQYF. In DNA, the CDR3 is TGTGCCAGCAGTGAGCTTCTTCGCGTCGAGCAGTACTTC.

The chain's CDR3 is CASSPWGPNSNQPQHF. The CDR3 region has the DNA TGTGCCAGCAGTCCATGGGGGCCTAATAGCAATCAGCCCCAGCATTTT. This chain connects TRBV28 to TRBJ1-5; weak D call: TRBD1 (6 bases). This CDR3 comprises 16 residues. The germline CDR1 and CDR2 sequences are MDHEN and SYDVKM. V was cut by 5 bases and J by 0 bases, with 14 bases left in between.

The rearrangement joins TRBV2 to TRBJ2-7, with D perhaps matching TRBD1 (5 bases). CDR1 is SNHLY, CDR2 FYNNEI, per germline. V gave up 9 bases and J gave up 6 bases, with 18 bases separating them. This CDR3 contains 13 residues. The CDR3 coding sequence is TGTGCCAGGTCGGCCGGACATGGGGTCGAGCAGTACTTC. Its protein product is CARSAGHGVEQYF. Full variable domain (outside the CDR3, taken from reference TRBV2 and TRBJ2-7): EPEVTQTPSHQVTQMGQEVILRCVPISNHLYFYWYRQILGQKVEFLVSFYNNEISEKSEIFDDQFSVERPDGSNFTLKIRSTKLEDSAMYFCARSAGHGVEQYFGPGTRLTVT.

V and J are TRBV7-8 and TRBJ2-1; D is perhaps TRBD1 or TRBD2 (6 bases each). The CDR3 has 13 residues. Between the trimmed V and J ends, which lost 5 bases and 9 bases, there was a span of 14 bases. Per the germline V gene, CDR1 is SGHVS and CDR2 is FQNEAQ. The CDR3 sequence is CASSPREGGEQFF. As DNA, the CDR3 is TGTGCCAGCAGCCCTAGAGAGGGGGGTGAGCAGTTCTTC.